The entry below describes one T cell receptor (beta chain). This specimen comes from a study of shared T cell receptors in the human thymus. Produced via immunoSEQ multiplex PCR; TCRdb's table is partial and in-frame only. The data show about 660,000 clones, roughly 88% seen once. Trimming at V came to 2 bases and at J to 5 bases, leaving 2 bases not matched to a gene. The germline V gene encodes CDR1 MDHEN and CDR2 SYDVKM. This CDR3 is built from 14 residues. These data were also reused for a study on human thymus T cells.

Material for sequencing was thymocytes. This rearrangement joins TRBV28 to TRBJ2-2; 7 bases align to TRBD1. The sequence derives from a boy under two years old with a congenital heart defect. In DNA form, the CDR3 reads TGTGCCAGCAGTTTAAGGGGGCGGACCGGGGAGCTGTTTTTT. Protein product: CASSLRGRTGELFF.